The T cell receptor (beta chain) under discussion was sequenced for a study of immune characterization of retroperitoneal liposarcoma. V dropped 6 bases and J dropped 9; count of bases not matched to a gene: 12. The CDR3 has 14 amino acids. In this sample, this clonotype turned up a few times. Via MiXCR, TCRdb re-called the PCR reads, giving one row per CDR3 protein. The repertoire holds 8,000 to 11,000 distinct CDR3 sequences, with 25% to 35% as singletons. The sample consisted of tumor tissue. The source is a female donor with retroperitoneal liposarcoma. The chain couples TRBV12-3 or TRBV12-4 to TRBJ2-3; TRBD2 matches 7 bases. This chain's CDR3 is CASSPWTRDGTQYF. The DNA for the CDR3 is TGTGCCAGCAGCCCATGGACTAGGGACGGCACGCAGTATTTT.